These 10 T cell receptor beta chains came from one sample sequenced in a study of cytomegalovirus exposure and HLA in healthy donors. Vbeta (60) and Jbeta (13) primers were used in the PCR. Assay used: immunoSEQ multiplex PCR; TCRdb lists only in-frame clones, some missing. The sample has about 170,000 clones, around 85% seen once. Sequences were obtained from PBMCs. The receptors derive from a boy aged 2 to 10 in good health and CMV-seronegative.

This chain links TRBV6-5 with TRBJ1-2; the D gene is possibly TRBD1 (6 bases). Germline-derived CDR1 and CDR2 are MNHEY and SVGAGI. Trimming removed 0 bases from V and 4 bases from J, with 12 bases in between. This CDR3 region has 15 residues. The CDR3 DNA follows: TGTGCCAGCAGTTACTCCCAGGGGCGCGTCTATGGCTACACCTTC. It translates to CASSYSQGRVYGYTF.

The chain carries TRBV14 and TRBJ2-5, with 8 positions matching TRBD1. The CDR3 is made up of 15 amino acids. Germline-derived CDR1 and CDR2 are SGHDN and FVKESK. V shed 6 bases and J 3 bases; nucleotides not matched to a gene: 9. CDR3 bases: TGTGCCAGCAGTCCCAACCCGGGACAGGAAGAGACCCAGTACTTC. Encoded protein: CASSPNPGQEETQYF.

The chain carries TRBV4-1 and TRBJ2-1, with 9 bases matching TRBD1. The CDR3 spans 15 residues. Germline values: CDR1 MGHRA, CDR2 YSYEKL. V was pared by 4 bases and J by 0 bases, with 1 base of the junction left unmatched. CDR3 sequence reads: CASSPTGGSYNEQFF. As DNA, the CDR3 is TGCGCCAGCAGCCCGACAGGGGGCTCCTACAATGAGCAGTTCTTC.

This chain joins TRBV10-3 and TRBJ1-2; 10 nucleotides match TRBD1. This CDR3 contains 14 residues. Germline-derived CDR1 and CDR2 are ENHRY and SYGVKD. J lost 5 bases, V lost 4 bases, and 4 bases had no gene match. The CDR3 bases are TGTGCCATCAGTGGAGGGACAGGGGAGTATGGCTACACCTTC. Translated, it gives CAISGGTGEYGYTF.

Points on this clone: This sample also contains other DNA sequences that code for the same CDR3. The chain is built from TRBV2 and TRBJ1-2, with D perhaps TRBD1 (6 bases). Per germline, CDR1 SNHLY and CDR2 FYNNEI. Between the trimmed V and J ends, which lost 6 bases and 3 bases, there was a span of 8 bases. The CDR3 has 12 residues. CDR3 sequence reads: CASRDSYYGYTF. The DNA of the CDR3 is TGTGCCAGCAGGGACAGTTACTATGGCTACACCTTC.

The V and J genes are TRBV14 and TRBJ2-3; no definite D call. The CDR3 is 16 residues long. CDR1 is SGHDN, CDR2 FVKESK, per germline. V lost 0 bases and J lost 4, with 14 bases in between. CDR3 bases: TGTGCCAGCAGCCAAGATGGTGGTAGTCTGGCAGATACGCAGTATTTT. Encoded protein: CASSQDGGSLADTQYF.

The J gene is TRBJ2-4, the V gene TRBV7-9; D gene ambiguous. Per germline, CDR1 SEHNR and CDR2 FQNEAQ (reference sequence). The V end lost 2 bases, the J end lost 0 bases, and 11 bases lay between the germline ends. The CDR3 spans 16 residues. For the CDR3, the DNA is TGTGCCAGCAGCTTAATTGAGGTCCTAGCCAAAAACATTCAGTACTTC. Its translation: CASSLIEVLAKNIQYF.

V gene TRBV7-9 combines with J gene TRBJ2-2; the match to TRBD2 covers 13 bases. This CDR3 is 16 amino acids long. The V and J ends lost 1 base and 5 bases, in that order; junction bases with no gene match: 1. Germline CDR1 is SEHNR and CDR2 is FQNEAQ (reference sequence). CDR3 DNA sequence: TGTGCCAGCAGCTTAGGACTAGCGGGAGGTACCGGGGAGCTGTTTTTT. Translated: CASSLGLAGGTGELFF.

V and J are TRBV28 and TRBJ1-5; D remains unclear. The CDR3 length is 15 residues. The V end lost 7 bases, the J end lost 0 bases, and 13 bases lay between the germline ends. Germline lookup yields CDR1 MDHEN and CDR2 SYDVKM. The CDR3 loop is CASTPRRDSNQPQHF. The CDR3, as DNA: TGTGCCAGCACCCCTCGGAGGGATAGCAATCAGCCCCAGCATTTT.

The V call is TRBV19, the J call TRBJ2-1, with 10 bases fitting TRBD2. Germline loops: CDR1 LNHDA, CDR2 SQIVND (reference sequence). Trimming at V came to 5 bases and at J to 7 bases, leaving 8 bases not matched to a gene. The CDR3 extends over 15 amino acids. In DNA, the CDR3 is TGTGCCAGTAGTGTCCTAGCGGGAGCGGGTAATGAGCAGTTCTTC. This encodes CASSVLAGAGNEQFF.